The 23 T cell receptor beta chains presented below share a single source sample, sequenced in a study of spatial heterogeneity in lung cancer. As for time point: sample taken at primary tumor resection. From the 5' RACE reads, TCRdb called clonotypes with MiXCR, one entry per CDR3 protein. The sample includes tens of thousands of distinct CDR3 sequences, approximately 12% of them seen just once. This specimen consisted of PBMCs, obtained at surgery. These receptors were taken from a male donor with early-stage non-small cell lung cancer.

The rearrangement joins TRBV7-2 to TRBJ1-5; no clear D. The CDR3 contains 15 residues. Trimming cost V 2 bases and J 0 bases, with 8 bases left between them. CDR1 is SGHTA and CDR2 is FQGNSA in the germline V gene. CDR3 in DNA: TGTGCCAGCAGCTTATTGCCGAATAGCAATCAGCCCCAGCATTTT. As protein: CASSLLPNSNQPQHF.

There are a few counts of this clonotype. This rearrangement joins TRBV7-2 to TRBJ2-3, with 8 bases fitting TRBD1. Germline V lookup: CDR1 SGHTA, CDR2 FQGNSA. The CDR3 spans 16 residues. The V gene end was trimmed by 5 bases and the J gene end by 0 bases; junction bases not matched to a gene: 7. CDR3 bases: TGTGCCAGCAGCCCAGGGACAGGTTTCAGCACAGATACGCAGTATTTT. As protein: CASSPGTGFSTDTQYF.

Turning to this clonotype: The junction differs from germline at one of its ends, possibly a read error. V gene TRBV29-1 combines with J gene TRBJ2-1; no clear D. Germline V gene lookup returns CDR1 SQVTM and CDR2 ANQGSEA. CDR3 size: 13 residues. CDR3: CSVEPDSYNVQFF. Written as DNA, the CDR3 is TGCAGCGTTGAACCAGACTCCTACAATGTGCAGTTCTTC.

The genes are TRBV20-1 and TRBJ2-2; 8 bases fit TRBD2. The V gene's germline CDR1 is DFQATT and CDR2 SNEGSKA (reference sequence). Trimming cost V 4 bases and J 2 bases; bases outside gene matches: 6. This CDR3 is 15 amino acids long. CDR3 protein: CSAMPGTRNTGELFF. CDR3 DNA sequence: TGCAGTGCTATGCCCGGGACTAGAAACACCGGGGAGCTGTTTTTT.

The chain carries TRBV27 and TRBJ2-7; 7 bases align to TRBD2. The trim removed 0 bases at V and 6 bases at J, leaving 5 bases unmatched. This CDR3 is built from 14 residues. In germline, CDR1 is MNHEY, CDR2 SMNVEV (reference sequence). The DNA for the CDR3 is TGTGCCAGCAGTTTATCAGGACTAGGGTTCGAGCAGTACTTC. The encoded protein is CASSLSGLGFEQYF.

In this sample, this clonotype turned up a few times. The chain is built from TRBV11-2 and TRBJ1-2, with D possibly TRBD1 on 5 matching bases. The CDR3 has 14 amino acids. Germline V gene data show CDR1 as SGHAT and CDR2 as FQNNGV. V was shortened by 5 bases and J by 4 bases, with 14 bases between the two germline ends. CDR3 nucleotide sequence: TGTGCCAGCAGCCCTACCCCCCAGGGCTATGGCTACACCTTC. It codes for CASSPTPQGYGYTF.

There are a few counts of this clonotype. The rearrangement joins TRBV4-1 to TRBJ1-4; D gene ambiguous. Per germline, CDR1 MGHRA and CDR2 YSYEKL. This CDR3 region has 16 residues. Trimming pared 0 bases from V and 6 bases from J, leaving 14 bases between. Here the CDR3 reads CASSQEGRRFDEKLFF. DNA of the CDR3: TGCGCCAGCAGCCAAGAGGGCAGGCGGTTCGATGAAAAACTGTTTTTT.

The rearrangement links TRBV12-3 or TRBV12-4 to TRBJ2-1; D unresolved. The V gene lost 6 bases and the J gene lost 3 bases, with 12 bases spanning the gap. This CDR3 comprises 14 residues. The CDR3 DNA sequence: TGTGCCAGCAGCCAGACGGCCCTCTACAATGAGCAGTTCTTC. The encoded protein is CASSQTALYNEQFF.

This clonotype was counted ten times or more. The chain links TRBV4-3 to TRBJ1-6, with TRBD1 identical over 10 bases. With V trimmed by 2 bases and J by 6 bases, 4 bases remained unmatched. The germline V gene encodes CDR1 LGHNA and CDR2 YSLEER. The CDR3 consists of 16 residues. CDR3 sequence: CASSQSRDRGNSPLHF. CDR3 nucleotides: TGCGCCAGCAGCCAAAGCCGGGACAGGGGTAATTCACCCCTCCACTTT.

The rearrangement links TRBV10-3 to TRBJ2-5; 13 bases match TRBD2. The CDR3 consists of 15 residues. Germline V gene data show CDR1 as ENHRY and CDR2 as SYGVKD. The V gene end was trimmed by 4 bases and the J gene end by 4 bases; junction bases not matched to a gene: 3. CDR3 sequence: CAISAGLAGIETQYF. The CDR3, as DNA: TGTGCCATCAGTGCGGGACTAGCGGGGATAGAGACCCAGTACTTC.

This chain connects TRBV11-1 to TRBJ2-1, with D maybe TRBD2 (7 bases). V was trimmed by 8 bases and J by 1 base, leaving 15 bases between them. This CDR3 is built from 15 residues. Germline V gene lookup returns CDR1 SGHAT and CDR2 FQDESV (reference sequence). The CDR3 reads CASDGGGLSYNEQFF. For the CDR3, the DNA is TGTGCCAGCGATGGCGGGGGCCTATCCTACAATGAGCAGTTCTTC.

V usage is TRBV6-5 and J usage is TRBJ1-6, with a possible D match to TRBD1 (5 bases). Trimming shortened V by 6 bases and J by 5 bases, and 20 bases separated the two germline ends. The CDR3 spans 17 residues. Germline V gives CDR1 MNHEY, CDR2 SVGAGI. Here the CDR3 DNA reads TGTGCCAGCAGGCCATTATCAGGGAGCGGGGATAATTCACCCCTCCACTTT. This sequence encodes CASRPLSGSGDNSPLHF.

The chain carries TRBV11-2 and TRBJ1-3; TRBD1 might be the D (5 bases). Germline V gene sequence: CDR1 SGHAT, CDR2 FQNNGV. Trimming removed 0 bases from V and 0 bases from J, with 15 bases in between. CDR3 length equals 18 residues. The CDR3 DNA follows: TGTGCCAGCAGCTTAGAGAGAGTTGGGGGGTCCTCTGGAAACACCATATATTTT. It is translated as CASSLERVGGSSGNTIYF.

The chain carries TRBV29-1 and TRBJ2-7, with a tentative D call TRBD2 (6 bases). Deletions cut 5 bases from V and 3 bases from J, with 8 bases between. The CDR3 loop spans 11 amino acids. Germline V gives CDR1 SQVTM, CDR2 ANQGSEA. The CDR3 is CSVTGSYEQYF. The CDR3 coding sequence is TGCAGCGTTACCGGGAGCTACGAGCAGTACTTC.

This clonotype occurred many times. CDR3: CSVEGTAGRGYEQYF. In nucleotides, the CDR3 is TGCAGCGTTGAAGGAACTGCGGGGCGAGGCTACGAGCAGTACTTC. The rearrangement links TRBV29-1 to TRBJ2-7; D may be TRBD2 (6 bases). This CDR3 region has 15 residues. The ends were cut back, 1 base at V and 3 bases at J, with 16 bases in the middle. From germline, CDR1 is SQVTM and CDR2 ANQGSEA.

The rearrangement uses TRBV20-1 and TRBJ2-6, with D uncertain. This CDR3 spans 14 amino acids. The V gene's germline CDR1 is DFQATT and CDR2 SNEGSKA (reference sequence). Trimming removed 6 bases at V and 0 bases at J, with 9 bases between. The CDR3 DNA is TGCAGTGCCAGACGGTTCTCTGGGGCCAACGTCCTGACTTTC. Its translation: CSARRFSGANVLTF.

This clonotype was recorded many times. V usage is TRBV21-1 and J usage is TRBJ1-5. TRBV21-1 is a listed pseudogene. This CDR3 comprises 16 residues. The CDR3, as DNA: TGTGCCAGCAGCAAAGTGAGGCGTTATAGCAATCAGCCCCAGCATTTT. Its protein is CASSKVRRYSNQPQHF.

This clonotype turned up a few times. The CDR3 sequence is CASSVLGSSYNEQFF. CDR3 DNA sequence: TGTGCCAGCAGCGTACTAGGGAGCTCCTACAATGAGCAGTTCTTC. The chain couples TRBV9 to TRBJ2-1, with a possible D match to TRBD2 (5 bases). V gave up 1 base and J gave up 0 bases, with 8 bases separating them. The CDR3 length is 15 residues. Germline V gene sequence: CDR1 SGDLS, CDR2 YYNGEE.

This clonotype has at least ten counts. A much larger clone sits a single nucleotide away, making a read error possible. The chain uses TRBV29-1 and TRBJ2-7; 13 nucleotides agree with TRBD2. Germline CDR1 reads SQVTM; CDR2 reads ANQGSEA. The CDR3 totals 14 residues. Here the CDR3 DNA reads TGCAGCGTTGAGGGGACTAGCGGGAACTACGAGCGGTACTTC. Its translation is CSVEGTSGNYERYF.

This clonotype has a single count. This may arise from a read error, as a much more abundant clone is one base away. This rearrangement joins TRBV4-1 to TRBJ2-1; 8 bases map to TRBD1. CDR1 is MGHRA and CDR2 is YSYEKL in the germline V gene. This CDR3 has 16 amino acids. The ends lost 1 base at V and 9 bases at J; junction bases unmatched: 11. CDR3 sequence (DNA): TGCGCCAGCAGCCAAGCCTCGGGACAGGAGGCTTCTGAGCAGTTCTTC. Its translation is CASSQASGQEASEQFF.

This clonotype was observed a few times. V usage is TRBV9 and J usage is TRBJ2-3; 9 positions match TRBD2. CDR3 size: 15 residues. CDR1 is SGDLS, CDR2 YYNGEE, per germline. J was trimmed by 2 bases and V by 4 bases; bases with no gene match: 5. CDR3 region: CASSLRTSDTDTQYF. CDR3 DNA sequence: TGTGCCAGCAGCTTGCGGACTAGCGACACAGATACGCAGTATTTT.

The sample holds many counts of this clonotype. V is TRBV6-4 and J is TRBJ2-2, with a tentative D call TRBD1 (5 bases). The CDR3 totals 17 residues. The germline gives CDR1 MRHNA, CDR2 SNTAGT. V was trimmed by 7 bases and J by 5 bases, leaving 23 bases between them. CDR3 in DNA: TGTGCCAGCACCGGATCCATATGGACAAGGTTGACCGGGGAGCTGTTTTTT. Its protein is CASTGSIWTRLTGELFF.

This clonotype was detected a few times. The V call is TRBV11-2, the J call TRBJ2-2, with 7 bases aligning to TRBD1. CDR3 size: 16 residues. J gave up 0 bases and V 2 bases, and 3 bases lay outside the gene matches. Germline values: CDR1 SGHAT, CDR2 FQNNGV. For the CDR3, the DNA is TGTGCCAGCAGCTTAACAGGGGCCACGAACACCGGGGAGCTGTTTTTT. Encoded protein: CASSLTGATNTGELFF.